This paragraph reports one TCR beta chain. Antigen specificity is unknown. TCRdb's table, derived via immunoSEQ multiplex PCR, lists solely in-frame clones and lacks some. This table holds around 300,000 clones, more than 65% found once. This entry belongs to a study of cytotoxic CD8 clonotypes in ibrutinib-treated CLL. Trimming cost V 0 bases and J 1 base, with 6 bases left between them. This CDR3 is 15 amino acids long. Germline V lookup: CDR1 MNHNY, CDR2 SVGAGI (reference sequence). Overall study findings and caveats: Timing of sampling differed between sustained-remission and progressing patients. T-cell clonality at baseline went above that of age-matched healthy donors and rose and fell with circulating CD8+ T-cell counts.

This chain joins TRBV6-6 and TRBJ2-2; the D is unclear. The sequence was obtained from a human donor with chronic lymphocytic leukemia. Sample: PBMCs, taken before ibrutinib treatment. The CDR3 here is CASSYSKKNTGELFF. CDR3 in DNA: TGTGCCAGCAGTTACTCGAAAAAGAACACCGGGGAGCTGTTTTTT.